The next 2 T cell receptor beta chains were all read from a single sample in a study of technical replicates of blood from a handful of donors. The repertoire was sequenced with immunoSEQ multiplex PCR; TCRdb's copy has only in-frame clones and lacks some. Of tens of thousands of clones in the sample, 95% were seen once. Sequencing input: T cells isolated from PBMCs. These receptors all come from a human donor in good health.

The chain joins TRBV21-1 to TRBJ2-7; TRBD2 reflects the table's D call only, with no check against the DNA. TRBV21-1 is a documented pseudogene. This CDR3 has 11 amino acids. Here the CDR3 DNA reads TGTGCCAGCTTTTCCGCCTACGAGCAGTACTTC. Protein: CASFSAYEQYF.

CDR3 residues: CASSSGTSGRGGEQFF. The DNA of the CDR3 is TGTGCCAGCAGCTCGGGGACTAGCGGGAGAGGGGGTGAGCAGTTCTTC. The V gene is TRBV5-4, the J gene TRBJ2-1, with 14 bases aligning to TRBD2. The CDR3 has 16 residues. V gave up 3 bases and J gave up 9 bases; unmatched junction bases: 8. Germline assignment: CDR1 SGHNT and CDR2 YYREEE (reference sequence).